Following are 16 T cell receptor beta chains from one sample sequenced in a study of blood T cell repertoires in COVID-19. Assay used: immunoSEQ multiplex PCR; TCRdb lists only in-frame clones, some missing. This sample has 430,000 or so clones, with about 87% found just once. The specimen was peripheral blood. Receptors were obtained from a man between 18 and 35 years old with COVID-19, enrolled during active disease.

The chain carries TRBV5-1 and TRBJ2-3; possibly TRBD2 for D (6 bases). Looked up from germline, CDR1 is SGHRS and CDR2 is YFSETQ. This CDR3 contains 14 residues. Trimming stripped 0 bases from V and 3 bases from J, with 8 bases between. The CDR3 DNA reads TGCGCCAGCAGCTTGGCGCTAGCGACAGATACGCAGTATTTT. Translating gives CASSLALATDTQYF. The full variable domain, completed using reference TRBV5-1 and TRBJ2-3, is KAGVTQTPRYLIKTRGQQVTLSCSPISGHRSVSWYQQTPGQGLQFLFEYFSETQRNKGNFPGRFSGRQFSNSRSEMNVSTLELGDSALYLCASSLALATDTQYFGPGTRLTVL.

This clone was detected once. The rearrangement links TRBV13 to TRBJ2-3, with TRBD2 matching 13 bases. Trimming removed 5 bases from V and 0 bases from J; junction bases left unmatched: 2. Looked up from germline, CDR1 is PRHDT and CDR2 is FYEKMQ (reference sequence). CDR3 length equals 16 residues. In DNA, the CDR3 is TGTGCCAGCAGCCCGGGACTAGCGGGGAGCACAGATACGCAGTATTTT. As protein: CASSPGLAGSTDTQYF. Complete variable domain (other parts from reference TRBV13 and TRBJ2-3): AAGVIQSPRHLIKEKRETATLKCYPIPRHDTVYWYQQGPGQDPQFLISFYEKMQSDKGSIPDRFSAQQFSDYHSELNMSSLELGDSALYFCASSPGLAGSTDTQYFGPGTRLTVL.

The V gene is TRBV12-1, the J gene TRBJ1-1. TRBV12-1 has pseudogene status. This CDR3 region has 12 residues. The CDR3 loop is CASTLPLTEAFF. In nucleotides, the CDR3 is TGTGCCAGCACCCTACCCCTCACTGAAGCTTTCTTT.

This chain connects TRBV6-1 to TRBJ2-4; D remains unclear. Germline values: CDR1 MNHNS, CDR2 SASEGT. V lost 1 base, J lost 8 bases, and 6 bases lay in between. The CDR3 loop spans 12 amino acids. Here the CDR3 DNA reads TGTGCCAGCAGTGAAGTTCGGGACATTCAGTACTTC. This encodes CASSEVRDIQYF.

V and J are TRBV6-1 and TRBJ2-7; 12 bases agree with TRBD1. Germline V lookup: CDR1 MNHNS, CDR2 SASEGT. The junction had 9 bases not matched to a gene; V was cut back by 6 bases and J by 6 bases. This CDR3 contains 15 residues. The CDR3 DNA is TGTGCCAGCAGGGATTGGGGACAGGGGGCAGGCGAGCAGTACTTC. This sequence encodes CASRDWGQGAGEQYF.

V and J are TRBV5-6 and TRBJ2-5, with D unresolved. Germline V gene lookup returns CDR1 SGHDT and CDR2 YYEEEE. Trimming took 0 bases from V and 5 from J, leaving 8 bases between them. The CDR3 runs to 13 residues. The CDR3 coding sequence is TGTGCCAGCAGCTTGGATTGGCGGGAGACCCAGTACTTC. It encodes CASSLDWRETQYF.

This sequence joins TRBV5-1 and TRBJ2-5, with 8 bases matching TRBD2. Germline values: CDR1 SGHRS, CDR2 YFSETQ. Trimming cost V 0 bases and J 5 bases; bases outside gene matches: 6. The CDR3 is 15 amino acids. Here the CDR3 reads CASSLAGGSGETQYF. The CDR3 region has the DNA TGCGCCAGCAGCTTGGCGGGGGGGTCCGGGGAGACCCAGTACTTC. The whole variable domain, filled in from reference TRBV5-1 and TRBJ2-5, reads KAGVTQTPRYLIKTRGQQVTLSCSPISGHRSVSWYQQTPGQGLQFLFEYFSETQRNKGNFPGRFSGRQFSNSRSEMNVSTLELGDSALYLCASSLAGGSGETQYFGPGTRLLVL.

V usage is TRBV30 and J usage is TRBJ1-1, with 8 bases matching TRBD1. CDR1 is GTSNPN and CDR2 is SVGIG in the germline V gene (reference sequence). V dropped 7 bases and J dropped 5; count of bases not matched to a gene: 9. CDR3 size: 13 residues. CDR3 sequence: CALGTGSLTEAFF. The CDR3 region has the DNA TGTGCCTTGGGGACAGGATCTCTTACTGAAGCTTTCTTT.

The CDR3: CATSDPNSGTGFQDTQYF. CDR3 in DNA: TGTGCCACCAGTGATCCTAATTCCGGGACAGGCTTCCAAGATACGCAGTATTTT. The chain couples TRBV24-1 to TRBJ2-3; 8 bases align to TRBD1. The V gene end was trimmed by 3 bases and the J gene end by 5 bases; junction bases not matched to a gene: 15. CDR3 length: 18 residues. Germline V lookup: CDR1 KGHDR, CDR2 SFDVKD.

The chain has TRBV16 and TRBJ2-7; TRBD2 might be the D (5 bases). Germline assignment: CDR1 KGHSY and CDR2 FQNENV. V was pared by 0 bases and J by 2 bases, with 14 bases between. The CDR3 covers 16 residues. CDR3 in amino acids: CASSQSQTRVPYEQYF. The CDR3 DNA sequence: TGTGCCAGCAGCCAATCTCAAACGAGGGTTCCCTACGAGCAGTACTTC.

The chain links TRBV24-1 to TRBJ2-2; weak D call: TRBD1 (5 bases). The CDR3 consists of 15 residues. V shed 4 bases and J shed 7 bases, with 15 bases lying between them. The V gene's germline CDR1 is KGHDR and CDR2 SFDVKD. CDR3 amino acids: CATSDSSTGVGELFF. The CDR3, as DNA: TGTGCCACCAGTGACAGCTCCACAGGTGTCGGGGAGCTGTTTTTT.

The V gene is TRBV30, the J gene TRBJ2-7; the match to TRBD2 covers 15 bases. CDR3 length equals 16 residues. Germline CDR1 reads GTSNPN; CDR2 reads SVGIG (reference sequence). After removal of 3 bases from V and 7 bases from J, the junction contained 10 bases not matched to a gene. CDR3 nucleotides: TGTGCCTGGAGCGTAGGACTAGCGGGAGGGCCGGGAGAGCAGTACTTC. Its protein product is CAWSVGLAGGPGEQYF.

This sequence joins TRBV11-2 and TRBJ2-3; 14 bases are a match to TRBD2. J was trimmed by 6 bases and V by 3 bases; bases with no gene match: 8. Germline V gene data show CDR1 as SGHAT and CDR2 as FQNNGV. The CDR3 is 17 amino acids. The CDR3 is CASSFLRLAGGHDTQYF. CDR3 DNA: TGTGCCAGCAGCTTTCTGAGACTAGCGGGGGGGCACGATACGCAGTATTTT.

The chain employs TRBV6-1 and TRBJ2-7; the D gene is possibly TRBD2 (7 bases). Looked up from germline, CDR1 is MNHNS and CDR2 is SASEGT. V dropped 0 bases and J dropped 2 bases, with 14 bases sitting between them. The CDR3 runs 16 residues. The CDR3 here is CASSEAGGGVPYEQYF. In nucleotides, the CDR3 is TGTGCCAGCAGTGAAGCGGGGGGGGGCGTCCCCTACGAGCAGTACTTC.

A single count supports this clone. The V gene is TRBV6-6, the J gene TRBJ2-7, with 8 bases that match TRBD1. The trim removed 5 bases at V and 0 bases at J, leaving 6 bases unmatched. The CDR3 length is 15 residues. Germline V CDR1 and CDR2: MNHNY, SVGAGI (reference sequence). CDR3 nucleotide sequence: TGTGCCAGCAGTACGGACAGGGTAAGCTCCTACGAGCAGTACTTC. Its translation is CASSTDRVSSYEQYF.

The chain's CDR3 is CASSQGPGRGTGELFF. The CDR3 coding sequence is TGCGCCAGCAGCCAAGGCCCGGGGCGGGGCACCGGGGAGCTGTTTTTT. The rearrangement joins TRBV4-1 to TRBJ2-2, with D possibly matching TRBD2 (6 bases). The germline V and J ends were trimmed by 1 base and 4 bases, with 13 bases remaining between them. Per the germline V gene, CDR1 is MGHRA and CDR2 is YSYEKL. The length of the CDR3 is 16 residues.